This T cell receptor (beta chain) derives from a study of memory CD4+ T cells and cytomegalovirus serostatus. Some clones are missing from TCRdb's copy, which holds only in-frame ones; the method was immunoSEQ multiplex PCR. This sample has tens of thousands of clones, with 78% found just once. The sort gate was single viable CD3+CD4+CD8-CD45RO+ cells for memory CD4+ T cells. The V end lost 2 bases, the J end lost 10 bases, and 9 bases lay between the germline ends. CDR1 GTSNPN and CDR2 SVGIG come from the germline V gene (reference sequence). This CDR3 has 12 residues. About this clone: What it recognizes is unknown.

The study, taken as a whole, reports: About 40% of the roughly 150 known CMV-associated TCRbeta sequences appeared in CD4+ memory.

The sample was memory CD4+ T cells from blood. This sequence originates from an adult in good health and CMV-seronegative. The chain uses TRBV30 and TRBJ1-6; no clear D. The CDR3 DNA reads TGTGCCTGGAGTAGTGACAAGTCACCCCTCCACTTT. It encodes CAWSSDKSPLHF.